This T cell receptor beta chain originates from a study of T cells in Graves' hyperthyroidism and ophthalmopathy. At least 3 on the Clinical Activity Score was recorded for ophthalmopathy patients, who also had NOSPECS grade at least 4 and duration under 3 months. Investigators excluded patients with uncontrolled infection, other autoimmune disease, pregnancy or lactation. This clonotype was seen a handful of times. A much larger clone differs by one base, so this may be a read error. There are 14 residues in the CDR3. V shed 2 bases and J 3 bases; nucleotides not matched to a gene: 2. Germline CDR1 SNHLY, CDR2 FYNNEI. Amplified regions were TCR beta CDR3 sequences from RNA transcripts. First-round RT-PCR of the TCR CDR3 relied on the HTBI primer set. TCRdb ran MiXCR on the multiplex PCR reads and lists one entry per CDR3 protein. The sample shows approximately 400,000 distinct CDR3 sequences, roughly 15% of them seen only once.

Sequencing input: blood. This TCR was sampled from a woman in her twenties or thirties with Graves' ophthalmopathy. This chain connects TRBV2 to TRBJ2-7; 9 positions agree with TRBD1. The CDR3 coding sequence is TGTGCCAGCAGTGAAACGGGACAGGGCTACGAGCAGTACTTC. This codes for CASSETGQGYEQYF.